This is a list of T cell receptor beta chains from one sample in a study of response to subunit inactivated influenza vaccine. TCRdb re-called the RT-PCR reads with MiXCR, one entry per CDR3 protein. The data hold approximately 310,000 distinct CDR3 sequences, with 21% observed a single time. Sequencing was performed on PBMCs from blood, taken 21 months after vaccination. Receptors were obtained from a man between 50 and 70 years old who received an inactivated influenza vaccine. The CDR3 runs from the conserved cysteine through the conserved F or W. The D gene is left open where the match is weak. Some rows mark clone size as missing; the rest say once, few, many or name a class of expanded clone.

size,D,J,V,CDR3,DNA
NA,NA,TRBJ1-4,TRBV5-1,CASSNTGYNEKLFF,TGCGCCAGCAGCAACACAGGGTACAATGAAAAACTGTTTTTT
few,TRBD1,TRBJ1-5,TRBV12-3/TRBV12-4,CASSTGVSNQPQHF,TGTGCCAGCAGCACAGGGGTTAGCAATCAGCCCCAGCATTTT
NA,NA,TRBJ2-5,TRBV11-2,CASSLVGRGETQYF,TGTGCCAGCAGCTTAGTAGGCCGGGGGGAGACCCAGTACTTC
NA,NA,TRBJ1-4,TRBV29-1,CSVLHNEKLFF,TGCAGCGTTCTTCACAATGAAAAACTGTTTTTT
few,NA,TRBJ1-6,TRBV14,CASSLRGRMPLHF,TGTGCCAGCAGCCTCCGGGGCCGAATGCCCCTCCACTTT
few,NA,TRBJ2-5,TRBV24-1,CATSDLRGETQYF,TGTGCCACCAGTGATTTAAGAGGGGAGACCCAGTACTTC
NA,NA,TRBJ1-4,TRBV7-8,CASSPSRTTGWRSEKLFF,TGTGCCAGCAGCCCCTCCCGCACGACAGGATGGAGGAGTGAAAAACTGTTTTTT
few,NA,TRBJ1-2,TRBV5-4,CASSGLGTDSYGYTF,TGTGCCAGCAGCGGTCTAGGGACGGATTCCTATGGCTACACCTTC
few,NA,TRBJ2-7,TRBV19,CASAPGDSYEQYF,TGTGCCAGTGCCCCGGGGGACTCCTACGAGCAGTACTTC
NA,TRBD1,TRBJ2-3,TRBV2,CASKSTGLSRTDTQYF,TGTGCCAGCAAATCGACAGGGCTCTCTCGCACAGATACGCAGTATTTT
few,NA,TRBJ1-1,TRBV18,CASSPTESTEAFF,TGTGCCAGCTCGCCCACTGAGAGCACTGAAGCTTTCTTT
NA,NA,TRBJ2-1,TRBV20-1,CSAKPLAKYNEQFF,TGCAGTGCTAAACCCCTAGCGAAATACAATGAGCAGTTCTTC
NA,NA,TRBJ1-4,TRBV4-2,CASSQVATNEKLFF,TGTGCCAGCAGCCAAGTTGCAACTAATGAAAAACTGTTTTTT
many,NA,TRBJ2-7,TRBV2,CASSEPGSSYEQYF,TGTGCCAGCAGTGAACCAGGGAGCTCCTACGAGCAGTACTTC
many,TRBD1,TRBJ1-1,TRBV4-2,CASSPTPKLDRGEAFF,TGTGCCAGCAGCCCGACCCCAAAACTCGACAGGGGTGAAGCTTTCTTT
NA,NA,TRBJ2-3,TRBV27,CASSLYGYSTDTQYF,TGTGCCAGCAGTTTATATGGGTATAGCACAGATACGCAGTATTTT
NA,NA,TRBJ2-1,TRBV5-1,CASKVDHYEQFF,TGCGCCAGCAAGGTGGATCATTATGAGCAGTTCTTC
few,NA,TRBJ2-4,TRBV5-1,CASSLGDGDPKNIQYF,TGCGCCAGCAGCTTGGGAGACGGGGACCCCAAAAACATTCAGTACTTC
few,NA,TRBJ2-7,TRBV18,CASSLGGRDEQYF,TGTGCCAGCTCCCTCGGGGGGCGCGACGAGCAGTACTTC
NA,TRBD2,TRBJ2-1,TRBV4-1,CASSQYSPLAGFKNEQFF,TGCGCCAGCAGTCAATACTCCCCCCTAGCGGGATTTAAGAATGAGCAGTTCTTC
many,NA,TRBJ1-2,TRBV3-1,CASSPFGRAREYGYTF,TGTGCCAGCAGCCCTTTCGGACGGGCAAGGGAGTATGGCTACACCTTC
few,NA,TRBJ2-1,TRBV28,CASSPYRASSYNEQFF,TGTGCCAGCAGTCCCTACAGGGCGAGCTCCTACAATGAGCAGTTCTTC
NA,NA,TRBJ1-5,TRBV5-4,CASSFGGSTRQPQHF,TGTGCCAGCAGCTTTGGAGGGAGCACACGGCAGCCCCAGCATTTT
NA,NA,TRBJ2-7,TRBV7-2,CASSLAGWDGSYEQYF,TGTGCCAGCAGCTTAGCTGGGTGGGACGGCAGCTACGAGCAGTACTTC
NA,NA,TRBJ2-1,TRBV7-3,CASSGPGPYNEQFF,TGTGCCAGCAGCGGACCGGGGCCCTACAATGAGCAGTTCTTC
many,NA,TRBJ1-2,TRBV3-1,CASSQVRSYGYTF,TGTGCCAGCAGCCAAGTCAGGAGCTATGGCTACACCTTC
many,NA,TRBJ1-2,TRBV7-8,CASSLDRGSYGYTF,TGTGCCAGCAGCTTAGATAGGGGGAGCTATGGCTACACCTTC
NA,TRBD1,TRBJ2-3,TRBV30,CAWTAGQGLNTQYF,TGTGCCTGGACCGCGGGACAGGGGTTGAATACGCAGTATTTT
few,TRBD1,TRBJ2-7,TRBV20-1,CSAEDRATSYEQYF,TGCAGTGCTGAAGACAGGGCCACCTCCTACGAGCAGTACTTC
NA,NA,TRBJ2-5,TRBV7-2,CASSRAQETQYF,TGTGCCAGTAGCAGGGCTCAAGAGACCCAGTACTTC
few,TRBD1,TRBJ2-7,TRBV20-1,CSARPDRGQEQYF,TGCAGTGCTAGACCGGACAGGGGGCAAGAGCAGTACTTC
NA,NA,TRBJ2-7,TRBV20-1,CSASPQNKYEQYF,TGCAGTGCTAGCCCTCAGAACAAATACGAGCAGTACTTC
few,NA,TRBJ1-2,TRBV12-2,CASRLGPPGANYGYTF,TGTGCAAGTCGCTTAGGCCCCCCCGGAGCTAACTATGGCTACACCTTC
NA,NA,TRBJ2-1,TRBV9,CASSVGFGRSSYNEQFF,TGTGCCAGCAGCGTAGGATTCGGACGGAGCTCCTACAATGAGCAGTTCTTC
many,NA,TRBJ1-5,TRBV3-1,CASSQAFSNQPQHF,TGTGCCAGCAGCCAAGCTTTTAGCAATCAGCCCCAGCATTTT
few,NA,TRBJ1-5,TRBV12-3/TRBV12-4,CASSRQTVPYSNQPQHF,TGTGCCAGCAGCCGACAGACAGTACCCTATAGCAATCAGCCCCAGCATTTT
NA,NA,TRBJ2-3,TRBV30,CAWSVQGGRDTQYF,TGTGCCTGGAGTGTTCAGGGCGGGCGAGATACGCAGTATTTT
few,NA,TRBJ1-1,TRBV30,CAWRDWGNTEAFF,TGTGCCTGGAGGGATTGGGGGAACACTGAAGCTTTCTTT
NA,NA,TRBJ1-2,TRBV4-3,CASSQEWYNYGYTF,TGCGCCAGCAGCCAAGAATGGTATAACTATGGCTACACCTTC
few,TRBD1,TRBJ1-1,TRBV12-3/TRBV12-4,CASRRGQAGTEAFF,TGTGCCAGCAGGCGAGGACAGGCAGGAACTGAAGCTTTCTTT
NA,NA,TRBJ2-7,TRBV7-9,CASSRRDGYEQYF,TGTGCCAGCAGCCGGCGAGACGGATACGAGCAGTACTTC
few,NA,TRBJ2-2,TRBV6-4,CASSPGSTGELFF,TGTGCCAGCAGTCCGGGATCCACCGGGGAGCTGTTTTTT
NA,NA,TRBJ1-1,TRBV20-1,CSARDMTEAFF,TGCAGTGCTAGAGATATGACTGAAGCTTTCTTT
few,NA,TRBJ2-5,TRBV18,CASSPPVQETQYF,TGTGCCAGCTCACCACCAGTCCAAGAGACCCAGTACTTC
NA,NA,TRBJ1-1,TRBV6-5,CASSYYDSSTGVFF,TGTGCCAGCAGTTACTACGACAGTTCAACGGGAGTTTTCTTT
NA,NA,TRBJ2-5,TRBV9,CASSAVTDPQETQYF,TGTGCCAGCAGCGCTGTTACGGATCCCCAAGAGACCCAGTACTTC
NA,TRBD1,TRBJ1-2,TRBV19,CASSPDRGRYGYTF,TGTGCCAGTAGCCCGGACAGGGGGCGATATGGCTACACCTTC
few,TRBD2,TRBJ2-7,TRBV9,CASSVSGRVDEQYF,TGTGCCAGCAGCGTTAGCGGGAGAGTCGACGAGCAGTACTTC
few,NA,TRBJ2-2,TRBV11-2,CASSSVRANTGELFF,TGTGCCAGCAGCAGTGTCAGGGCCAACACCGGGGAGCTGTTTTTT
few,TRBD2,TRBJ2-1,TRBV29-1,CSVRGTSGYNEQFF,TGCAGCGTTCGAGGGACTAGCGGTTACAATGAGCAGTTCTTC
few,TRBD1,TRBJ1-4,TRBV11-1,CASSLAGPQTGINEKLFF,TGTGCCAGCAGCTTAGCCGGGCCTCAGACAGGGATTAATGAAAAACTGTTTTTT
many,TRBD1,TRBJ1-5,TRBV20-1,CSARDLGQGGQPQHF,TGCAGTGCTAGAGATTTGGGACAGGGAGGTCAGCCCCAGCATTTT
many,NA,TRBJ1-5,TRBV24-1,CATAHRDVGQPQHF,TGTGCCACCGCCCACCGGGACGTGGGTCAGCCCCAGCATTTT
many,NA,TRBJ1-6,TRBV28,CASSKDISSYNSPLHF,TGTGCCAGCAGCAAAGATATATCATCCTATAATTCACCCCTCCACTTT